What follows is one T cell receptor beta chain and its context. This clone came up a few times. The clone's antigen remains unknown. No much larger clone is present one base from it, and per-base qualities are unavailable. Library preparation employed the immunoSEQ multiplex PCR assay. A mixture of 60 forward primers for TCR Vbeta segments and 13 reverse primers for TCR Jbeta segments was used in the multiplex PCR. A multiplex PCR assay on genomic DNA amplified the CDR3 region of rearranged TCR beta genes. Amplified TCR beta libraries were sequenced as 87-base-pair reads on the Illumina HiSeq System. As for how the authors treated the data: In a later analysis, some 80 million unique TCR beta chains were counted across the approximately 640 repertoires, and approximately 11 million of these chains were shared by at least two donors. Raw reads were error-corrected and collapsed into unique sequences with a nearest-neighbor algorithm that merged closely related sequences to remove PCR and sequencing errors. To assign V, D and J gene segments, CDR3 sequences were aligned to IMGT reference sequences. For a sequence to be retained, a match of at least six nucleotides to both a V gene segment and a J gene segment was required. Rearrangements were called productive when the CDR3 lacked stop codons and stayed in frame with V and J; all others were non-productive. Following IMGT convention, CDR3 was defined as the stretch from the second conserved V-encoded cysteine up to the conserved J-encoded phenylalanine. Sequences without an unambiguous match to a single V gene segment were excluded from the earlier analysis of over 500 of the donors. In an earlier analysis of roughly 500 of the donors, V segments were called functional above 56.7% productive rearrangements and were called segregating when the between-donor standard deviation exceeded 5%. A statistical classification framework was built for diagnosing cytomegalovirus status from the catalog of TCR beta chain sequences. V and J gene assignment, in a later analysis, came from comparing TCR nucleotide sequences with IMGT/GENE-DB human TR gene sequences. Using the TCRdist pipeline, a later analysis assigned CDR3 sequences along with most-parsimonious VDJ recombination scenarios. In a later analysis, each TCR beta chain was defined by its CDR3 amino acid sequence together with its V-gene family, and reads without a unique V-gene family were excluded. A later analysis removed several hundred highly shared, low-generation-probability nucleotide sequences to deal with suspected cross-contamination and a sequencing artifact. A later analysis calculated a clonal expansion index for each public chain from normalized within-repertoire ranks of inferred template counts. In a later analysis, generation probabilities were computed with a VDJ recombination model fitted to out-of-frame rearrangements, and the resulting probabilities were checked against IGoR. In a later analysis, hypergeometric tests were used to score TCR-TCR, TCR-HLA and TCR-CMV co-occurrence, with a repertoire-size bias correction applied to TCR pairs. In a later analysis, false discovery rates were estimated by permuting HLA or CMV assignments 20 times. In a later analysis, co-occurring TCRs were grouped with DBSCAN, and TCRdist sequence similarity was added when clustering was performed within HLA-allele-positive subsets. Repertoires with fewer than 30,000 or more than 120,000 public chains were left out of co-occurrence clustering, as were a handful of repertoires with anomalous nucleotide sharing. TCRdb limited this immuneACCESS table to in-frame rearrangements with V and J called. A share of clones is missing; checked studies link under half to unresolved V genes, and the rest is unexplained. The V and J calls and the clone size are those of that table, but D and trimming were determined from the DNA. This sample is represented by approximately 100,000 clones; around 76% of them were singletons. 7% to 10% of the sample rests with the top ten.

The cohort consisted of fewer than 700 healthy bone marrow donors. Cohort members were all nominally healthy when sampled, although unrecorded immune exposures were likely present. CMV serostatus was positive for 250 to 300 and negative for about half of the roughly 700 cohort members, and was not recorded for this donor. Every donor gave a peripheral blood sample, and the peripheral blood mononuclear cells from that sample were used for TCR beta sequencing. The Qiagen DNeasy Blood Extraction Kit was used to extract genomic DNA from the blood cell samples. V is pared back by 6 bases and J by 4 bases, with 12 bases lying between the germline termini. CDR1 is given as ENHRY and CDR2 as SYGVKD, both from the germline V gene. The CDR3 measures 13 amino acids from cysteine to phenylalanine. Only the CDR3 DNA is retained, 39 bases long and in frame from the first base. These data originate in a study of cytomegalovirus exposure and HLA in healthy donors (dated by TCRdb to about 2017). About the investigation overall: An earlier analysis of 587 of the donors reported 250 to 300 Gb of sequence data and 117 million unique TCR beta sequences obtained from around 170 million T cells. Typing coverage differed by locus: A, B, C, DRB1 and DQB1 were typed in roughly 620-640 donors, DQA1 in about 560, DPA1 in 600 to 610, and DPB1 in 472. In the later analysis, no new phenotypic data were used to find candidate immune exposures; instead, reliance was placed on TCR beta sequences and their occurrence across donors. About five DR-DQ haplotypes were handled as single units for association and clustering, since linkage in the cohort was strong. Every repertoire in the discovery cohort had been generated on one and the same sequencing platform. A separate validation cohort of about 110 different subjects was used in addition to the approximately 670-subject first cohort. Roughly 300 gigabases of sequencing data and around 85 million unique TCR sequences made up an early release that covered roughly 670 HLA-typed donors. Among the roughly 380 genotyped donors, 81% belonged to the genetic ancestry cluster associated with self-reported Caucasian donors. Alongside the repertoire data, information on donor age, sex, ethnicity and CMV serostatus was compiled. A later analysis re-examined previously published TCR beta repertoires from more than 550 donors and added high-resolution HLA genotyping to investigate patterns of TCR occurrence. In an earlier analysis of 587 of the donors, high-throughput TCR beta sequencing was used to judge whether each TCR beta V gene segment behaved as functional or pseudogenic. To predict cytomegalovirus infection status, the study combined high-throughput TCR immunosequencing, statistical association of individual TCRs with disease status, and machine learning. The study aimed to test whether cataloging public T cell receptors could reveal signatures of past pathogen exposure. Genome-wide SNP genotypes for about 65% of the 666 donors were used in a later genetic analysis, which treated that subset as a discovery cohort. The study used immunosequencing to profile the T cell repertoires of several hundred subjects and linked those repertoires to cytomegalovirus serostatus. Among several hundred genotyped donors of the cohort, an average of around 250,000 unique TCR beta nucleotide sequences was sequenced per donor, of which 15% to 20% were non-productive. Class I and class II HLA loci were covered by the typing at four-digit resolution. Findings and caveats that apply to the study as a whole: In a later analysis, several top co-occurrence clusters were reported to appear linked to parvovirus B19, influenza, CMV and Epstein-Barr virus. The classifier was reported to diagnose cytomegalovirus status with high specificity and sensitivity in both the original cohort and the validation cohort. According to a later analysis, TCR association rates differed among HLA loci, with DRB1 alleles showing the most associated TCRs and HLA-C alleles showing the fewest. Compared with the 666-donor mean, donors in an Asian-associated ancestry cluster had fewer N-insertions in productive TCRs, according to a later genetic analysis. V-gene and J-gene trimming of TCR beta chains was associated with a missense DCLRE1C variant in a later genetic analysis, and the association was replicated in an independent cohort. Because the 87-base-pair reads could not distinguish some IMGT-functional V segments, including TRBV6-2 and TRBV6-3, those segments were excluded. In the study, 150 to 200 TCR beta chains were listed as associated with cytomegalovirus. Most TCR sequences were observed very rarely across donors, whereas some public TCRs were present in many individuals. Because counts were too low, 15 to 20 rarely observed V segments, including chromosome 9 orphons, were left out of the earlier analysis of about 500 of the donors. The only immune exposure information available for the cohort was CMV serostatus. Specific HLA alleles were associated with 18,000 or so TCR beta sequences at a false discovery rate of 0.05 in a later analysis. A group of highly shared sequence variants was considered likely to be a technical artifact of the sequencing pipeline. Presence/absence analyses assumed roughly uniform sequencing depth across donors, an assumption that may not hold. Strong co-occurrence of HLA alleles, especially DR and DQ, made assigning TCR associations to individual alleles difficult. HLA typing was unavailable for some donors at each locus, so association tests used only the typed subset. In an earlier analysis of 587 of the donors, most TCR beta V segments appeared in productive rearrangements about 90% or about 30% of the time, broadly matching IMGT annotations. A further reported finding was that TCR beta sequences accurately predicted the HLA-A and HLA-B alleles for most subjects in the first cohort. Correlated functional status among segregating V segments might reflect linkage disequilibrium, but an unknown experimental factor could not be ruled out. Most CMV-associated TCR beta chains appeared to be HLA-restricted in a later analysis, and the HLA associations seemed to be driven largely by CMV exposure. The authors suggested that the approach could potentially be generalized to other disease states and immunological phenotypes. A few of the identified cytomegalovirus-associated TCR beta chains were confirmed in vitro to be specific for cytomegalovirus antigens. In this cohort, only TCR beta chains were sequenced, and detectable features were limited by the absence of alpha or paired-chain data. A later analysis found that HLA-associated TCR beta chains were more clonally expanded and had lower generation probabilities than equally common non-associated chains.

Sequencing used PBMCs. The sequence is built from TRBV10-3 and TRBJ1-2; the D gene cannot be named for sure. This TCR came from a human donor in good health. The CDR3 protein sequence reads: CAISPPGSYGYTF. The DNA sequence is as follows: TGTGCCATCAGCCCACCCGGGTCCTATGGCTACACCTTC.